This is a list of T cell receptor beta chains from one sample in a study of blood T cell repertoires in COVID-19. Sequencing was performed with immunoSEQ multiplex PCR; in TCRdb, only in-frame clones are kept and a portion is missing. The table records some 150,000 clones, under 90% of them present only once. Sequencing was performed on peripheral blood. These receptors all come from a man aged 55 to 70 with acute or convalescent COVID-19. Both conserved end residues are part of each CDR3. Fields, in order: J gene, clone size, D gene, V gene, CDR3 DNA, CDR3 protein. A D gene is named only where the DNA matches it firmly. The size entry is marked missing in some rows and otherwise reads once, few, many or a size class.

>TRBJ2-6|few|TRBD2|TRBV27
TGTGCCAGCAGCCGACTAGCGGGGGGGCCGAACGGGGCCAACGTCCTGACTTTC
CASSRLAGGPNGANVLTF
>TRBJ2-5|NA|NA|TRBV7-9
TGTGCCAGCAGCTTAGTAAAAGAGACCCAGTACTTC
CASSLVKETQYF
>TRBJ2-1|NA|TRBD1|TRBV5-1
TGCGCCAGCAGCATAGGGACAGCCTCCTACAATGAGCAGTTCTTC
CASSIGTASYNEQFF
>TRBJ2-7|NA|TRBD1|TRBV28
TGTGCCAGCAGTTACCAATCCGGGACAGGGGCAGACGAGCAGTACTTC
CASSYQSGTGADEQYF
>TRBJ2-1|NA|NA|TRBV6-1
TGTGCCAGCAGTGAGCAGGGCCATATGGGCAATGAGCAGTTCTTC
CASSEQGHMGNEQFF
>TRBJ2-3|NA|NA|TRBV2
TGTGCCAGCAAACGGATAGCGGCTAGCACAGATACGCAGTATTTT
CASKRIAASTDTQYF
>TRBJ1-3|NA|TRBD1|TRBV9
TGTGCCAGCAGCGCCAGGACAGGGTCCGGAAACACCATATATTTT
CASSARTGSGNTIYF
>TRBJ1-5|NA|TRBD1|TRBV18
TGTGCCAGCTCAGGGGACAGGGAACACCAGCCCCAGCATTTT
CASSGDREHQPQHF
>TRBJ1-6|NA|NA|TRBV4-1
TGCGCCAGCAGCCAAGAGGCGGGTTACTATTCACCCCTCCACTTT
CASSQEAGYYSPLHF
>TRBJ1-5|NA|TRBD1|TRBV6-2/TRBV6-3
TGTGCCAGCAGTCCCCGGGACAGGGGGTCTCAGCCCCAGCATTTT
CASSPRDRGSQPQHF
>TRBJ2-1|few|TRBD2|TRBV5-4
TGTGCCAGCAGTTTGGGACTAGCGGGAGTCGTTGAGCAGTTCTTC
CASSLGLAGVVEQFF
>TRBJ1-2|NA|NA|TRBV29-1
TGCAGCGTATTTGAACCCTACTTACCGGGGGGCTACACCTTC
CSVFEPYLPGGYTF
>TRBJ1-2|NA|NA|TRBV6-6
TGTGCCAGCAGCTCCGGGGGGTCCAACTATGGCTACACCTTC
CASSSGGSNYGYTF
>TRBJ2-3|NA|NA|TRBV1
TGCACCAGCAGCCAAGATAGTCCTAGCGGGGGTCTAACTAGCACAGATACGCAGTATTTT
CTSSQDSPSGGLTSTDTQYF
>TRBJ2-5|NA|NA|TRBV28
TGTGCCAGCAAAGAGGGAGGTGGAAAGACCCAGTACTTC
CASKEGGGKTQYF
>TRBJ1-5|NA|TRBD1|TRBV6-5
TGTGCCAGCAGGAAAGCAGGGGGCGCAAATCAGCCCCAGCATTTT
CASRKAGGANQPQHF
>TRBJ2-2|NA|NA|TRBV18
TGTGCCAGCTCATCTGCAAGAGCTGCTGGCGGGGAGCTGTTTTTT
CASSSARAAGGELFF
>TRBJ1-2|few|NA|TRBV2
TGTGCCAGCAGGGAGGACTCCTTTGGAAACTATGGCTACACCTTC
CASREDSFGNYGYTF
>TRBJ1-2|few|TRBD1|TRBV5-6
TGTGCCAGCAGCCACGGGACAGGGGGATATGGCTACACCTTC
CASSHGTGGYGYTF
>TRBJ1-6|few|TRBD1|TRBV10-2
TGCGCCAGCAGTGCGGGACAGGACAATTCACCCCTCCACTTT
CASSAGQDNSPLHF
>TRBJ2-1|NA|TRBD2|TRBV3-1/TRBV3-2
TGTGCCAGCAGCCCCGGACTAGCGGGAGGCCTCCTCCACAATGAGCAGTTCTTC
CASSPGLAGGLLHNEQFF
>TRBJ2-3|NA|NA|TRBV3-1/TRBV3-2
TGTGCCAGCAGCCCATGGAGGGGTAGCACAGATACGCAGTATTTT
CASSPWRGSTDTQYF
>TRBJ2-7|NA|NA|TRBV7-3
TGTGCCAGCAGCTTAACACACGGGACCTACGAGCAGTACTTC
CASSLTHGTYEQYF
>TRBJ1-4|NA|NA|TRBV7-2
TGTGCCAGCAGCTTGGCGGGGGGAGGCACTAATGAAAAACTGTTTTTT
CASSLAGGGTNEKLFF
>TRBJ2-1|NA|TRBD1|TRBV4-1
TGCGCCAGCAGCCAAGATCTAGGGGGCGCATCCTACAATGAGCAGTTCTTC
CASSQDLGGASYNEQFF
>TRBJ1-6|NA|TRBD1|TRBV5-6
TGTGCCAGCAGCCTGACAGGGGCGTATTCACCCCTCCACTTT
CASSLTGAYSPLHF
>TRBJ2-1|NA|TRBD2|TRBV5-4
TGTGCCAGCACCTTTGGGACTAGCATTCATGAGCAGTTCTTC
CASTFGTSIHEQFF
>TRBJ1-2|once|TRBD1|TRBV18
TGTGCCAGCTCAGGACAGGCCCTAAGGGATGGCTACACCTTC
CASSGQALRDGYTF
>TRBJ2-3|NA|NA|TRBV5-6
TGTGCCAGCAGCTTGGAAGGGGTTCTAACAGATACGCAGTATTTT
CASSLEGVLTDTQYF
>TRBJ1-1|NA|TRBD1|TRBV2
TGTGCCAGCAGTGGGGGATGGGACAGGGGGAACACTGAAGCTTTCTTT
CASSGGWDRGNTEAFF
>TRBJ2-1|NA|TRBD1|TRBV29-1
TGCAGCGTTGATCCCCCGGGACAGGGGGCGTCGGAGCAGTTCTTC
CSVDPPGQGASEQFF
>TRBJ2-7|NA|TRBD1|TRBV24-1
TGTGCCACCAGTGATTTGCATCGATTCGACAGGGGGCTCACCTACGAGCAGTACTTC
CATSDLHRFDRGLTYEQYF
>TRBJ2-3|NA|NA|TRBV12-5
TGTGCTAGTGGTTTTGTCCCGAGGGGGGGTTTGGATCCGACAGATACGCAGTATTTT
CASGFVPRGGLDPTDTQYF
>TRBJ1-4|few|NA|TRBV4-2
TGTGCCAGCAGCCAAGATATGCCAGCAGGGATTAATGAAAAACTGTTTTTT
CASSQDMPAGINEKLFF
>TRBJ2-1|once|TRBD2|TRBV28
TGTGCCAGCAGTAGAGCGGGAGGGCCCCCTTATGAGCAGTTCTTC
CASSRAGGPPYEQFF
>TRBJ2-7|NA|TRBD1|TRBV2
TGTGCCAGCAGTGACGGACAGGGACCAACCTACGAGCAGTACTTC
CASSDGQGPTYEQYF
>TRBJ1-1|NA|TRBD1|TRBV27
TGTGCCAGCAGGTTGACAGGGGGCACTGAAGCTTTCTTT
CASRLTGGTEAFF
>TRBJ1-6|NA|TRBD1|TRBV4-1
TGCGCCAGCAGTCGTGGACAGGGGACAGATTCACCCCTCCACTTT
CASSRGQGTDSPLHF
>TRBJ1-2|NA|NA|TRBV10-1
TGCGCCAGCAGTGAGTCCCCGGGCGGCAGGGAAGAATATGGCTACACCTTC
CASSESPGGREEYGYTF
>TRBJ2-5|once|TRBD2|TRBV6-6
TGTGCCAGCAGTCGACATGAGGCGAGCGGGGGGAAAAAAGAGACCCAGTACTTC
CASSRHEASGGKKETQYF
>TRBJ1-5|NA|NA|TRBV3-1/TRBV3-2
TGTGCCAGCAGCCAATTCACAGGGAGTCAGCCCCAGCATTTT
CASSQFTGSQPQHF